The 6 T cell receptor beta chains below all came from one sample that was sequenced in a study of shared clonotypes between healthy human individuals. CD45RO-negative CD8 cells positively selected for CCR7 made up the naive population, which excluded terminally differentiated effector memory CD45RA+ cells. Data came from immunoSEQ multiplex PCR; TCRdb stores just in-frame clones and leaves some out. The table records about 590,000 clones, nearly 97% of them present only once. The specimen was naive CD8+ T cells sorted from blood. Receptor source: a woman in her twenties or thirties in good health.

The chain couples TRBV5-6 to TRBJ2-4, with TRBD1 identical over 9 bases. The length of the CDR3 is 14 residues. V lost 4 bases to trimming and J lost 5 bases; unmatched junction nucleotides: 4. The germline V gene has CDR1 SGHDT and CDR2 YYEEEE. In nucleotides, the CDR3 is TGTGCCAGCAGCCCCACAGGGGGCCAAAACATTCAGTACTTC. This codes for CASSPTGGQNIQYF.

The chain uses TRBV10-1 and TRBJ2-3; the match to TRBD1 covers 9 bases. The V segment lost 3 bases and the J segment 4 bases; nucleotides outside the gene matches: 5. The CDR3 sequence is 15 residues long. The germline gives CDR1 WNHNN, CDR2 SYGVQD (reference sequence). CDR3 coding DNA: TGCGCCAGCAGTGAAAACAGGGGGCGGGCAGATACGCAGTATTTT. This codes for CASSENRGRADTQYF.

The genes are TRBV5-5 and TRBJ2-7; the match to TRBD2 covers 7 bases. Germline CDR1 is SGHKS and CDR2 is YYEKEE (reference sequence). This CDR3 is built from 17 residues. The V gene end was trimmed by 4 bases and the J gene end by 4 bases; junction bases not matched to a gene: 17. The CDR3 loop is CASSQVGGLHRPYEQYF. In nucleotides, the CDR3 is TGTGCCAGCAGCCAGGTGGGAGGGCTACATCGACCTTACGAGCAGTACTTC.

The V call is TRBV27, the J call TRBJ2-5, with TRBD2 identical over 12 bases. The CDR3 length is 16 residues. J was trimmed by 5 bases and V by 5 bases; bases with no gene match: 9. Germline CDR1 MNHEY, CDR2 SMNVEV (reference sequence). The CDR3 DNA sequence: TGTGCCAGCAGTCCTACTAGCGGGAGGAGTTTGGAGACCCAGTACTTC. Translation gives CASSPTSGRSLETQYF.

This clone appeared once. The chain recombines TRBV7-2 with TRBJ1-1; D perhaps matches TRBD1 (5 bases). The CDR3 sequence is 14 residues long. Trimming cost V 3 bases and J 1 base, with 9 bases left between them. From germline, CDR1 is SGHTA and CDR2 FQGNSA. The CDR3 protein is CASSLQGTNTEAFF. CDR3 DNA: TGTGCCAGCAGCTTGCAGGGTACGAACACTGAAGCTTTCTTT. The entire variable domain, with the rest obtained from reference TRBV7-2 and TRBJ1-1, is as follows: GAGVSQSPSNKVTEKGKDVELRCDPISGHTALYWYRQSLGQGLEFLIYFQGNSAPDKSGLPSDRFSAERTGGSVSTLTIQRTQQEDSAVYLCASSLQGTNTEAFFGQGTRLTVV.

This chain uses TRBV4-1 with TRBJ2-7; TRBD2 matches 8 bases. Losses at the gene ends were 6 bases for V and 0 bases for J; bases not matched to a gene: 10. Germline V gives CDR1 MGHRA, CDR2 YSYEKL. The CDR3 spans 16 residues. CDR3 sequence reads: CASSQSLAGLSYEQYF. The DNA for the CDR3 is TGCGCCAGCAGTCAGTCTCTAGCGGGCCTCTCCTACGAGCAGTACTTC.